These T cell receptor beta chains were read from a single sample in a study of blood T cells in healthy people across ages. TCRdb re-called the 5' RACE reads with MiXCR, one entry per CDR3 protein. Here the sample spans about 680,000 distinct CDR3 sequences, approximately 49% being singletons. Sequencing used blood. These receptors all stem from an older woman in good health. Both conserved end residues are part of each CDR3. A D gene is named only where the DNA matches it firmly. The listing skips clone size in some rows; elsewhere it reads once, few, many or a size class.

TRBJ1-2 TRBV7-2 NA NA TGTGCCAGCAGCTTAGAGTGGGGAGAGAACACCTTC CASSLEWGENTF
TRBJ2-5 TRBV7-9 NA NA TGTGCCAGCAGCTCCGCCCGGGAAGGAAAAAAAGAGACCCAGTACTTC CASSSAREGKKETQYF
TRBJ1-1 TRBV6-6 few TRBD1 TGTGCCAGCACCACTGCAGGGGGGACTGAAGCTTTCTTT CASTTAGGTEAFF
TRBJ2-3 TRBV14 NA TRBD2 TGTGCCAGCAGCCCGTTCCTGGGACTAGTTCCAGATACGCAGTATTTT CASSPFLGLVPDTQYF
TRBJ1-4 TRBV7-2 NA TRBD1 TGTGCCAGCAGCCCACGGACAGGTTGGGAAAAACTGTTTTTT CASSPRTGWEKLFF
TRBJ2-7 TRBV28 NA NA TGTGCCAGCAGTTCCCGGAGGGGAGGCCTCGCTAGGTACGAGCAGTACTTC CASSSRRGGLARYEQYF
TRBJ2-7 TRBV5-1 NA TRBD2 TGCGCCAGCAGCTTAACGAGCCGGACTAGCCAGGACGAGCAGTACTTC CASSLTSRTSQDEQYF
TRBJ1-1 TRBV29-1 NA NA TGCAGCGTAGGCACGAACACTGAAGCTTTCTTT CSVGTNTEAFF
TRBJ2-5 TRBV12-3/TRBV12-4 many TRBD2 TGTGCCAGCAGGTCACTAGCGGGAGGAGAGACCCAGTACTTC CASRSLAGGETQYF
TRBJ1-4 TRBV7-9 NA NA TGTGCCAGCAGCTTGGAAATTAGGGCTCCGGGGGAAAAACTGTTTTTT CASSLEIRAPGEKLFF
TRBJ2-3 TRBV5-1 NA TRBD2 TGCGCCAGCAGCTTGGCGGCTAGCGGGAGTCTAGATACGCAGTATTTT CASSLAASGSLDTQYF
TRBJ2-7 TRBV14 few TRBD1 TGTGCCAGCAGCCGGAGGACAGGTGGCGAGCAGTACTTC CASSRRTGGEQYF
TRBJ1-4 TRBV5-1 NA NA TGTGCCAGCAGCTTGGGAAGGGGGAATGAAAAACTGTTTTTT CASSLGRGNEKLFF
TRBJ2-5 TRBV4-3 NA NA TGCGCCGGCAGCCAAGACACATCAGGGGACTTATTCCAGTACTTC CAGSQDTSGDLFQYF
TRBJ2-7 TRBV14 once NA TGTGCCAGCAGCCATGCTACCGGCTCCCCAAGAGTAAATGAGCAGTACTTC CASSHATGSPRVNEQYF
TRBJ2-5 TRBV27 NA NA TGTGCCAGCATGTTAGGAGAGACCCAGTACTTC CASMLGETQYF
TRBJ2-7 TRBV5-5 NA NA TGTGCCAGCAGCTTGTTCTACGGAAGCTCCTACAATGAGCAGTACTTC CASSLFYGSSYNEQYF
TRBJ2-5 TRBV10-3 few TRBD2 TGTGCCATCGGGACTAGCGGGGGTGGGGAGACCCAGTACTTC CAIGTSGGGETQYF
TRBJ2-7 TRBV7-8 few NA TGTGCCTCGGAAGGCGCGGGTAACGAGCAGTACTTC CASEGAGNEQYF
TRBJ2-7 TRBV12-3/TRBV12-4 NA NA TGTGCCAGCAGCCCTGGGCGGGTAGGGTACGAGCAGTACTTC CASSPGRVGYEQYF
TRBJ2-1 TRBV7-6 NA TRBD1 TGTGCCAGCAGCTCGAATTCAGGGGGCAGCTCCTACAATGAGCAGTTCTTC CASSSNSGGSSYNEQFF
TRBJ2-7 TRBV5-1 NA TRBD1 TGCGCCAGCAGCACCAGTCGGACAGGGAGCTACGAGCAGTACTTC CASSTSRTGSYEQYF
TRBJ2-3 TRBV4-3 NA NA TGCGCCAGCAGCCAAGACGGCTACCCAACGCAGTATTTT CASSQDGYPTQYF
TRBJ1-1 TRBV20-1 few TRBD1 TGCAGTGCTAGAGAACCGGGACAGGGTGGCACTGAAGCTTTCTTT CSAREPGQGGTEAFF
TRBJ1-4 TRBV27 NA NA TGTGCCAGCAGTCTTCTAACTAATGAAAAACTGTTTTTT CASSLLTNEKLFF
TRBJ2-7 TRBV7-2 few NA TGTGCCAGCAGCTTCCCAGGGGAGCGGGGCCCAATGTACTTC CASSFPGERGPMYF
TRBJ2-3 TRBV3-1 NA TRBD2 TGTGCCAGCAGCCCAGCGGGAGTTGATACGCAGTATTTT CASSPAGVDTQYF
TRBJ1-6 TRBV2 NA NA TGTGCCAGCACCTTCCCCGGCCGGTCCTATAATTCACCCCTCCACTTT CASTFPGRSYNSPLHF
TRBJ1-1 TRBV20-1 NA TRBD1 TGCAGCTTCACTTCCGGGACAGGGAACACTGAAGCTTTCTTT CSFTSGTGNTEAFF
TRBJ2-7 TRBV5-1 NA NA TGCGCCAGCAGCTTGAACGGAGACTACGAGCAGTACTTC CASSLNGDYEQYF
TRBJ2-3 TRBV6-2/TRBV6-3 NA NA TGTGCCAGCAGAGAGGGGGGACGCCCAGATACGCAGTATTTT CASREGGRPDTQYF
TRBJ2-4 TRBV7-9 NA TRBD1 TGTGCCAGCAGCACTACCGGGACAGGGGGCGAGAACATTCAGTACTTC CASSTTGTGGENIQYF
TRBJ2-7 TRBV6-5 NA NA TGTGCCAGCAGTCTCGGGACCCCCAGCTCCTACGAGCAGTACTTC CASSLGTPSSYEQYF
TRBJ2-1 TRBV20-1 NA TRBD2 TGCAGTGCCATGAGCGGGAGCTCCTACAATGAGCAGTTCTTC CSAMSGSSYNEQFF
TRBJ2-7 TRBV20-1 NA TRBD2 TGCAGTGCTGGGTCTAGCGGGAGTATGTCCTACGAGCAGTACTTC CSAGSSGSMSYEQYF
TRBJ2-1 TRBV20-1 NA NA TGCAGTGCTCCCCGGGTGAGGTTTGACAATGAGCAGTTCTTC CSAPRVRFDNEQFF
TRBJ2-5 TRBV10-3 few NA TGTGCCATCAGTGCCCCTGACGCAGGACCGGGAGAGACCCAGTACTTC CAISAPDAGPGETQYF
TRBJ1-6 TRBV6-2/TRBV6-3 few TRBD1 TGTGCCACCGGTGAAGGGACAGGGAATTCACCCCTCCACTTT CATGEGTGNSPLHF
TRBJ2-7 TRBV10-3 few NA TGTGCCATCAGTGGGAGTGCAACCCCCTACGAGCAGTACTTC CAISGSATPYEQYF
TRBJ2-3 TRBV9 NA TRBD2 TGTGCCAGCAGCGTCAACCCGACTAGCGGGATCGCAGATACGCAGTATTTT CASSVNPTSGIADTQYF